Listed here are 7 T cell receptor beta chains from one sample, sequenced in a study of cytomegalovirus exposure and HLA in healthy donors. The PCR was carried out with 60 Vbeta primers and 13 Jbeta primers. Assay used: immunoSEQ multiplex PCR; TCRdb lists only in-frame clones, some missing. The sample carries roughly 120,000 clones, approximately 61% recorded once. The sample taken for sequencing was PBMCs. The receptors come from a man aged 25 to 40 in good health and CMV-seropositive.

This clone came up once. The chain couples TRBV7-9 to TRBJ1-3; 7 nucleotides match TRBD1. Unmatched junction bases numbered 6, after V lost 6 bases and J lost 7 bases. The CDR3 covers 13 residues. Per the germline V gene, CDR1 is SEHNR and CDR2 is FQNEAQ (reference sequence). The CDR3: CASSFSQGNTIYF. The DNA for the CDR3 is TGTGCCAGCAGTTTCTCACAGGGGAACACCATATATTTT. The variable domain in full, completed from reference TRBV7-9 and TRBJ1-3, reads DTGVSQNPRHKITKRGQNVTFRCDPISEHNRLYWYRQTLGQGPEFLTYFQNEAQLEKSRLLSDRFSAERPKGSFSTLEIQRTEQGDSAMYLCASSFSQGNTIYFGEGSWLTVV.

The V call is TRBV10-3, the J call TRBJ1-2; 10 nucleotides agree with TRBD1. J gave up 4 bases and V 7 bases, and 9 bases lay outside the gene matches. Per germline, CDR1 ENHRY and CDR2 SYGVKD. This CDR3 is 15 amino acids long. The CDR3: CAIKGTGVRGYGYTF. The CDR3, as DNA: TGTGCCATCAAAGGGACAGGGGTTAGGGGCTATGGCTACACCTTC.

In this sample, this clone turned up a few times. The V gene is TRBV9, the J gene TRBJ1-3; D is perhaps TRBD1 (5 bases). The ends were cut back, 2 bases at V and 4 bases at J, with 10 bases in the middle. From germline, CDR1 is SGDLS and CDR2 YYNGEE. The CDR3 contains 14 residues. DNA of the CDR3: TGTGCCAGCAGCGTGCAGGGTTCCGGAAACACCATATATTTT. This codes for CASSVQGSGNTIYF.

A word on this clone: One end of the junction does not line up with germline, which may come from a read error. This chain joins TRBV12-5 and TRBJ2-1; the D gene is possibly TRBD2 (6 bases). Germline CDR1 and CDR2: LGHNT and FRNRAP. CDR3 length: 12 amino acids. This chain's CDR3 is CASGLAPNVQFF. CDR3 nucleotides: TGTGCTAGTGGGCTAGCGCCTAATGTGCAGTTCTTC.

The CDR3 is CASMGTGTYEQYF. DNA for the CDR3: TGTGCCAGTATGGGGACAGGGACCTACGAGCAGTACTTC. V gene TRBV19 combines with J gene TRBJ2-7; 9 bases are a match to TRBD1. Trimming removed 7 bases from V and 2 bases from J; junction bases left unmatched: 3. Per germline, CDR1 LNHDA and CDR2 SQIVND (reference sequence). The CDR3 runs 13 residues. Drawing the rest from reference TRBV19 and TRBJ2-7, the complete variable domain is DGGITQSPKYLFRKEGQNVTLSCEQNLNHDAMYWYRQDPGQGLRLIYYSQIVNDFQKGDIAEGYSVSREKKESFPLTVTSAQKNPTAFYLCASMGTGTYEQYFGPGTRLTVT.

The V call is TRBV11-2, the J call TRBJ1-1; no clear D gene. CDR3 length equals 13 residues. CDR1 and CDR2 from the germline V gene are SGHAT and FQNNGV. V was shortened by 3 bases and J by 6 bases, with 11 bases between the two germline ends. Here the CDR3 reads CASSFVSGAEAFF. CDR3 coding DNA: TGTGCCAGCAGCTTTGTAAGCGGGGCTGAAGCTTTCTTT. The complete variable domain, with remaining parts taken from reference TRBV11-2 and TRBJ1-1, reads EAGVAQSPRYKIIEKRQSVAFWCNPISGHATLYWYQQILGQGPKLLIQFQNNGVVDDSQLPKDRFSAERLKGVDSTLKIQPAKLEDSAVYLCASSFVSGAEAFFGQGTRLTVV.

The chain couples TRBV4-2 to TRBJ2-7; 10 nucleotides agree with TRBD2. This CDR3 contains 16 residues. Germline CDR1 is LGHNA and CDR2 is YNFKEQ. V was pared by 1 base and J by 2 bases, with 5 bases of the junction left unmatched. The CDR3 here is CASSQVSSGRTYEQYF. CDR3 bases: TGTGCCAGCAGCCAAGTGTCTAGCGGGAGAACCTACGAGCAGTACTTC.